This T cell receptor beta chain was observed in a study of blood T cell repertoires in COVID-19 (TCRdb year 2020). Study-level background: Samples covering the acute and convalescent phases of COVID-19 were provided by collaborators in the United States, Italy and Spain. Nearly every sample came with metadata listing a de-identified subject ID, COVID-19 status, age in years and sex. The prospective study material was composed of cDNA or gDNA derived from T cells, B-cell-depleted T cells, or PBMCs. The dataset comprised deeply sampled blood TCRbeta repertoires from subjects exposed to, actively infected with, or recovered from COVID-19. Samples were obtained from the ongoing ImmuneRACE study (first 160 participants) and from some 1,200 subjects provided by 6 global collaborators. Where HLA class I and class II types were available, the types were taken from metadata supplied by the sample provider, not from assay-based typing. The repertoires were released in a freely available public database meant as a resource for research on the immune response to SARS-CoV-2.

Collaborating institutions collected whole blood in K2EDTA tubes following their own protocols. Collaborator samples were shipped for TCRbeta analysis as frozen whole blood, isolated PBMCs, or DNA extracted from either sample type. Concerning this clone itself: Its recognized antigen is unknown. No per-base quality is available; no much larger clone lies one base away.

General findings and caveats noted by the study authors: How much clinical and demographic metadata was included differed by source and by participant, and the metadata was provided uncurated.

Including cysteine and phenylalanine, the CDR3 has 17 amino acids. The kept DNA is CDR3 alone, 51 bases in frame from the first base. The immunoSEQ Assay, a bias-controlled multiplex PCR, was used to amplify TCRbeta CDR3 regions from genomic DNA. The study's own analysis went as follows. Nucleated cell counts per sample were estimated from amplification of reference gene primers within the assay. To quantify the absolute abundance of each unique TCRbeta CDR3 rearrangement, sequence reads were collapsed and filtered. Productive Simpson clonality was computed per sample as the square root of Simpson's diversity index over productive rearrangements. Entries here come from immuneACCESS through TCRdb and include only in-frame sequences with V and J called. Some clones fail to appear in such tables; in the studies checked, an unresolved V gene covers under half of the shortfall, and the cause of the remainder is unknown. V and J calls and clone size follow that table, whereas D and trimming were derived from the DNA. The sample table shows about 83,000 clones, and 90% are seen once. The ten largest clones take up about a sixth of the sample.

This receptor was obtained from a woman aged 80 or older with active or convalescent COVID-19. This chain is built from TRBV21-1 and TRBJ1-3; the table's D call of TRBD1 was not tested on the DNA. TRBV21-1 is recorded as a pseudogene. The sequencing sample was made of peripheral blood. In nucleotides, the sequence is TGTGCCAGCAGATTTTCCGGGACAGGGGAGAAGGGAAACACCATATATTTT. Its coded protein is CASRFSGTGEKGNTIYF.